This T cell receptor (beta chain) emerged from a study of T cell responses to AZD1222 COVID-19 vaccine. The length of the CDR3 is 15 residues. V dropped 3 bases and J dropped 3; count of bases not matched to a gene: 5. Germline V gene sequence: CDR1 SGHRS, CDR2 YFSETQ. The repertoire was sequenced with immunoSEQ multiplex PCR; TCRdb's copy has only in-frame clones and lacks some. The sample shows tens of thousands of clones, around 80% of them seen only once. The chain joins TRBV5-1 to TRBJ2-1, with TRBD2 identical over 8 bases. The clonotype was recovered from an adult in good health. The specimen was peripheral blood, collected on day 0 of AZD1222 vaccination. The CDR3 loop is CASSWSGGSYNEQFF. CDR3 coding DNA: TGCGCCAGCAGCTGGAGCGGGGGAAGCTACAATGAGCAGTTCTTC.